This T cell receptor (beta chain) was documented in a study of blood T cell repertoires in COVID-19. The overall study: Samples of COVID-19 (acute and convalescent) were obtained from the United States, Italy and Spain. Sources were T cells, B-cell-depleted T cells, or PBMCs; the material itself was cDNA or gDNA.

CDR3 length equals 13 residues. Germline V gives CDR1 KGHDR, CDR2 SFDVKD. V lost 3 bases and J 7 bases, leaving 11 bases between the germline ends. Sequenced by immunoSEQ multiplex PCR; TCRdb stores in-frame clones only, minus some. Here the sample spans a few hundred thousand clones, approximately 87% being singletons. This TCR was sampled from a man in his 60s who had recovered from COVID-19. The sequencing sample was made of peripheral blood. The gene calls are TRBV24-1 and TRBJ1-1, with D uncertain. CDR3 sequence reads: CATSDPGRGEAFF. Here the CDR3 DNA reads TGTGCCACCAGTGATCCAGGTCGGGGTGAAGCTTTCTTT.